This is a list of T cell receptor beta chains from one sample in a study of OX40 agonist ivuxolimab in advanced cancers. The table came from immunoSEQ multiplex PCR; TCRdb's copy has only in-frame clones and leaves some out. The data hold about 60,000 clones, with 86% observed a single time. The sample consisted of CD4+ or CD8+ T cells sorted from blood, taken in a trial of the OX40 agonist ivuxolimab. The receptors shown here come from an adult with an advanced solid tumor such as melanoma, head and neck, liver or kidney cancer. Each CDR3 is given with its conserved first and last residue. D genes are given only for firm matches. The size field is filled for only some rows; it gives once, few, many or a size class.

V gene,J gene,D gene,clone size,CDR3 protein,CDR3 DNA
TRBV16,TRBJ2-7,-,medium-sized,CASRASIGGSAEQYF,TGTGCCAGCAGAGCCTCTATCGGGGGAAGTGCCGAGCAGTACTTC
TRBV18,TRBJ1-5,-,-,CASSAPGASNQPQHF,TGTGCCAGCTCCGCCCCAGGGGCTAGCAATCAGCCCCAGCATTTT
TRBV5-1,TRBJ1-6,-,-,CASSLELGARQTYNSPLHF,TGCGCCAGCAGCTTGGAATTGGGGGCGCGGCAAACCTATAATTCACCCCTCCACTTT
TRBV7-2,TRBJ1-2,-,-,CASSPGPGYRGYTF,TGTGCCAGCAGCCCCGGGCCTGGCTATCGGGGCTACACCTTC
TRBV7-6,TRBJ2-7,TRBD1,-,CASSQGQGGSYEQYF,TGTGCCAGCAGCCAGGGACAGGGGGGCTCCTACGAGCAGTACTTC
TRBV19,TRBJ2-6,-,-,CASRLRTVISGANVLTF,TGTGCCAGTAGGCTTCGGACAGTTATCTCTGGGGCCAACGTCCTGACTTTC
TRBV9,TRBJ1-3,TRBD1,-,CASSAGTGRNTIYF,TGTGCCAGCAGCGCCGGGACAGGGCGAAACACCATATATTTT
TRBV5-1,TRBJ1-4,-,-,CASSPGTDEKLFF,TGCGCCAGCAGCCCCGGGACTGATGAAAAACTGTTTTTT
TRBV27,TRBJ1-1,-,-,CASSVVPTAEAFF,TGTGCCAGCAGTGTCGTCCCGACGGCTGAAGCTTTCTTT
TRBV7-8,TRBJ2-2,TRBD2,-,CASSLRTKTSGGGATGELFF,TGTGCCAGCAGCTTACGGACTAAGACTAGCGGGGGAGGGGCCACCGGGGAGCTGTTTTTT
TRBV5-6,TRBJ2-7,TRBD2,once,CASSQGGKLSISYEQYF,TGTGCCAGCAGCCAGGGAGGGAAGTTGTCGATAAGCTACGAGCAGTACTTC
TRBV6-6,TRBJ2-7,-,-,CASSYSSGAFSYEQYF,TGTGCCAGCAGTTACTCTAGCGGAGCCTTTTCCTACGAGCAGTACTTC
TRBV28,TRBJ2-7,-,-,CASSLGGARAHEQYF,TGTGCCAGCAGTTTGGGCGGAGCGAGGGCCCACGAGCAGTACTTC
TRBV2,TRBJ2-7,-,-,CASSPSYEQYF,TGTGCCAGCAGTCCCAGCTACGAGCAGTACTTC
TRBV7-2,TRBJ2-1,-,few,CASSLSGSDNEQFF,TGTGCCAGCAGCTTAAGTGGGTCTGACAATGAGCAGTTCTTC
TRBV5-4,TRBJ1-5,-,-,CASSQERDQPQHF,TGCGCCAGCAGCCAAGAAAGGGATCAGCCCCAGCATTTT
TRBV5-1,TRBJ1-3,-,-,CASSLAEAGNTIYF,TGCGCCAGCAGCTTGGCGGAGGCTGGAAACACCATATATTTT
TRBV19,TRBJ2-2,TRBD2,-,CASSILAGGGTGELFF,TGTGCCAGTAGTATACTAGCGGGAGGGGGGACCGGGGAGCTGTTTTTT
TRBV27,TRBJ1-1,TRBD1,-,CASSSRGHTEAFF,TGTGCCAGCAGTTCCAGGGGGCACACTGAAGCTTTCTTT
TRBV10-3,TRBJ2-7,-,-,CAISESNGLGEQYF,TGTGCCATCAGTGAGTCTAACGGCCTTGGTGAGCAGTACTTC
TRBV6-5,TRBJ1-2,TRBD1,-,CASRRQGGYTF,TGTGCCAGCAGGAGACAGGGTGGCTACACCTTC
TRBV20-1,TRBJ2-5,-,-,CSASLSTQYF,TGCAGTGCTAGCCTATCGACCCAGTACTTC
TRBV4-1,TRBJ1-3,TRBD1,-,CASSQLGTGAGNTIYF,TGCGCCAGCAGCCAACTCGGGACAGGGGCTGGAAACACCATATATTTT
TRBV5-1,TRBJ2-5,-,-,CASSPGSRTTETQYF,TGCGCCAGCAGCCCAGGGAGTAGAACGACGGAGACCCAGTACTTC
TRBV5-4,TRBJ2-3,TRBD2,-,CASTREGRTDTQYF,TGTGCCAGCACACGGGAGGGCCGGACAGATACGCAGTATTTT
TRBV6-6,TRBJ1-2,-,-,CASSYGTDYGYTF,TGTGCCAGCAGTTACGGGACCGATTATGGCTACACCTTC
TRBV28,TRBJ2-7,-,-,CASGSPGTYEQYF,TGTGCCAGCGGCAGTCCGGGCACCTACGAGCAGTACTTC
TRBV4-3,TRBJ2-2,-,-,CASSLGGSGGFTGELFF,TGCGCCAGCAGCCTAGGAGGAAGCGGAGGCTTCACCGGGGAGCTGTTTTTT
TRBV6-5,TRBJ1-1,-,-,CASSYSSSGEGAFF,TGTGCCAGCAGTTACTCTTCATCAGGGGAGGGAGCTTTCTTT
TRBV11-2,TRBJ1-5,-,-,CASSWADNQPQHF,TGTGCCAGCAGCTGGGCAGACAATCAGCCCCAGCATTTT
TRBV6-4,TRBJ1-2,-,-,CASSASVGAYGYTF,TGTGCCAGCAGTGCCTCAGTGGGGGCCTATGGCTACACCTTC
TRBV11-3,TRBJ2-1,TRBD1,-,CASSLDRGQEQFF,TGTGCCAGCAGCTTGGACAGGGGGCAGGAGCAGTTCTTC
TRBV7-2,TRBJ2-7,-,-,CASSLGEREQYF,TGTGCCAGCAGCTTAGGGGAACGGGAGCAGTACTTC
TRBV5-3,TRBJ1-1,TRBD1,-,CARIDRGHLNTEAFF,TGTGCCAGGATTGACAGGGGGCATTTGAACACTGAAGCTTTCTTT
TRBV5-4,TRBJ1-1,-,-,CASSAGGPGLRTEAFF,TGTGCCAGCAGCGCCGGGGGGCCCGGACTGAGGACTGAAGCTTTCTTT
TRBV4-2,TRBJ2-1,-,once,CASSRSEGNEQFF,TGTGCCAGCAGCCGGTCGGAGGGCAATGAGCAGTTCTTC
TRBV2,TRBJ2-7,-,-,CASSRDTSYEQYF,TGTGCCAGCAGCAGGGACACCTCCTACGAGCAGTACTTC
TRBV19,TRBJ2-7,-,-,CASSIRGLRNEQYF,TGTGCCAGTAGTATCCGGGGATTGCGCAACGAGCAGTACTTC
TRBV27,TRBJ2-7,TRBD1,-,CASKGQGTYEQYF,TGTGCCAGCAAGGGACAGGGCACCTACGAGCAGTACTTC